These 4 T cell receptor beta chains were all obtained from the same sample, sequenced in a study of blood T cells in healthy people across ages. PCR was performed a second time for roughly 7 to 11 cycles using a sample-barcoded 5' primer and a J-beta primer mix. TCRdb passed the 5' RACE reads through MiXCR, listing each CDR3 protein once. The sample shows more than 1.4 million distinct CDR3 sequences, approximately 42% of them seen only once. Material for sequencing was blood. The receptor set was obtained from a woman aged 18-29 years in good health.

This clonotype occurred a few times. Here the CDR3 DNA reads TGTGCCAGCAGCTTCAGCGTGTTGGACAGGGGGTTTAATTCACCCCTCCACTTT. Amino acids: CASSFSVLDRGFNSPLHF. This chain links TRBV7-2 with TRBJ1-6; TRBD1 matches 10 bases. Trimming cost V 3 bases and J 6 bases; bases outside gene matches: 11. The length of the CDR3 is 18 residues. Germline CDR1 SGHTA, CDR2 FQGNSA.

V is TRBV5-5 and J is TRBJ2-3, with TRBD2 matching over 13 bases. V lost 4 bases, J lost 2 bases, and 7 bases stayed unmatched. Germline V lookup: CDR1 SGHKS, CDR2 YYEKEE (reference sequence). The CDR3 runs to 17 residues. CDR3 in amino acids: CASSPGLAGEYTDTQYF. The DNA for the CDR3 is TGTGCCAGCAGCCCCGGACTAGCGGGGGAGTACACAGATACGCAGTATTTT.

V gene TRBV10-3 combines with J gene TRBJ2-3; D may be TRBD2 (6 bases). The CDR3 is made up of 15 amino acids. Trimming removed 10 bases from V and 6 bases from J, with 23 bases in between. Germline values: CDR1 ENHRY, CDR2 SYGVKD. The CDR3 DNA is TGTGCCACCCGCGCACGGGACTCCCCACCGGATACGCAGTATTTT. It is translated as CATRARDSPPDTQYF.

This chain joins TRBV2 and TRBJ2-7; 13 bases line up with TRBD2. The ends lost 6 bases at V and 3 bases at J; junction bases unmatched: 5. The germline V gene has CDR1 SNHLY and CDR2 FYNNEI. There are 15 residues in the CDR3. CDR3 bases: TGTGCCAGCAGGAAAACTAGCGGGGGGGTCTACGAGCAGTACTTC. It encodes CASRKTSGGVYEQYF.